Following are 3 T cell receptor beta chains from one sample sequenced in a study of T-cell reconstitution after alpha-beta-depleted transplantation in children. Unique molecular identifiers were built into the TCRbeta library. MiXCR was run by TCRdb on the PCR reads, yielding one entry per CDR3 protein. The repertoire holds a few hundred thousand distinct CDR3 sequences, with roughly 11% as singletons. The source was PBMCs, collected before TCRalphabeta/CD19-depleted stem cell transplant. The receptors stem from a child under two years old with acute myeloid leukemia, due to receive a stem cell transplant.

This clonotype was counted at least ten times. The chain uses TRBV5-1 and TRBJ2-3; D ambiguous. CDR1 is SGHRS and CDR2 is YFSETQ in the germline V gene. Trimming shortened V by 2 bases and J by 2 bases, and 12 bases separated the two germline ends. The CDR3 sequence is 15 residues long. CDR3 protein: CASSLQQIHTDTQYF. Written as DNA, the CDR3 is TGCGCCAGCAGCTTACAGCAAATCCACACAGATACGCAGTATTTT.

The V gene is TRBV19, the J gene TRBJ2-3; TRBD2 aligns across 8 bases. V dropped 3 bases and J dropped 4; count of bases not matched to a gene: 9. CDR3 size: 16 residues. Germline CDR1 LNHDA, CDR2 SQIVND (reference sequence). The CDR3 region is CASSIGLAGFADTQYF. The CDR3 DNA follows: TGTGCCAGTAGTATCGGACTAGCCGGGTTTGCAGATACGCAGTATTTT.

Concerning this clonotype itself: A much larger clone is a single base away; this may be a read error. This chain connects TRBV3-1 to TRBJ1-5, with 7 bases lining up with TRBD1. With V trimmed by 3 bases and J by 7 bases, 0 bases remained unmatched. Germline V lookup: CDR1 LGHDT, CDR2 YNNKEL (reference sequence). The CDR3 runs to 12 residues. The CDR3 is CASSQDRQPQHF. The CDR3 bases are TGTGCCAGCAGCCAGGACAGGCAGCCCCAGCATTTT.